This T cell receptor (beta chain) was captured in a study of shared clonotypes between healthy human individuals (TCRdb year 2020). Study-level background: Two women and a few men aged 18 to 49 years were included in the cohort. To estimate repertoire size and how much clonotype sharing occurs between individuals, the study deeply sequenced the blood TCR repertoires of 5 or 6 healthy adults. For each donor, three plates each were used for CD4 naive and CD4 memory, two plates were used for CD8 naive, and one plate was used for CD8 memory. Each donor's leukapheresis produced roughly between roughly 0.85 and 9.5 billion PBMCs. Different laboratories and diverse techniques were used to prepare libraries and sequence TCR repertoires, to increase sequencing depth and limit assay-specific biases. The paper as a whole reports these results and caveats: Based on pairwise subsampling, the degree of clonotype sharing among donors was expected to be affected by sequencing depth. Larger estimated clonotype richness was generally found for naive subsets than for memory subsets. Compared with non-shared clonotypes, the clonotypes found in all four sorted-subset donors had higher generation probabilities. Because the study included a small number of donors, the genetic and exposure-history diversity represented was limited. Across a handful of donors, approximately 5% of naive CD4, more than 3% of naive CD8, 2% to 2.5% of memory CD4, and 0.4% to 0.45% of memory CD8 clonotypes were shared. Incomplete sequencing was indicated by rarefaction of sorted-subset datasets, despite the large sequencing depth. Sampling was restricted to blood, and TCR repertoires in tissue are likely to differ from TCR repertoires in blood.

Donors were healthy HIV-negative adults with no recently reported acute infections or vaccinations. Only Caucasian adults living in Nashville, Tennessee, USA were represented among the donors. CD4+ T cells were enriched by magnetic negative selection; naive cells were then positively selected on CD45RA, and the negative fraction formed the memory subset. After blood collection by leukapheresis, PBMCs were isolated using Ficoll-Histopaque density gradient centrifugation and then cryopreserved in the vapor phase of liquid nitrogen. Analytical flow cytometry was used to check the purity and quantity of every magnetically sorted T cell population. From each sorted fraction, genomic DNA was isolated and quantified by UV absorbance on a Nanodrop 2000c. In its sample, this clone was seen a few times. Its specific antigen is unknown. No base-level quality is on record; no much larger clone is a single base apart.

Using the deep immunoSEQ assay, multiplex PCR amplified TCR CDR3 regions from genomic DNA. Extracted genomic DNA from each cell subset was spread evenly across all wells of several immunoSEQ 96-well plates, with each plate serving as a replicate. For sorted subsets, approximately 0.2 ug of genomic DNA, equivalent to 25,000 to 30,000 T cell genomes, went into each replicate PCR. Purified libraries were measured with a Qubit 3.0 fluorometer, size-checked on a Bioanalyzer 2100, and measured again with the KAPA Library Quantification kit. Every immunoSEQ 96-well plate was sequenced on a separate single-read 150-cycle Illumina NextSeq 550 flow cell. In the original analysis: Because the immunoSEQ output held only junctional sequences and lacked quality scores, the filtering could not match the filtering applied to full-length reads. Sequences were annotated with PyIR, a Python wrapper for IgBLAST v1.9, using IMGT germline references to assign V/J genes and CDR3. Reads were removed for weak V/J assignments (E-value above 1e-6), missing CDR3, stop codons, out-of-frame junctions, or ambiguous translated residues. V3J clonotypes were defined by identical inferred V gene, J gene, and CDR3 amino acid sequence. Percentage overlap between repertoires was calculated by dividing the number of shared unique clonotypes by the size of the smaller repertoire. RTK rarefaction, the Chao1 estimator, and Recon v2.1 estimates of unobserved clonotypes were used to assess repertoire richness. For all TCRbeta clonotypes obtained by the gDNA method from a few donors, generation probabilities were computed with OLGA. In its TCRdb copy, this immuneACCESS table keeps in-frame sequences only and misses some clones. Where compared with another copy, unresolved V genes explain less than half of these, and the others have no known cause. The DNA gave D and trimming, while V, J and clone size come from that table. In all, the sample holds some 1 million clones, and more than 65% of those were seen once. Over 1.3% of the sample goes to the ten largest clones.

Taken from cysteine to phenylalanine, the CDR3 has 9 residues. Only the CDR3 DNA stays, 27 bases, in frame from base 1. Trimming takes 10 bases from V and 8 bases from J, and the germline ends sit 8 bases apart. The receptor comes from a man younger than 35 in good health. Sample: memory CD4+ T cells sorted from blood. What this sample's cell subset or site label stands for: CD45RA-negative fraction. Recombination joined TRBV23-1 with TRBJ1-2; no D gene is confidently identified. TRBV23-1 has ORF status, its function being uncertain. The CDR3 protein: CATLGGYTF. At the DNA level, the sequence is TGCGCCACCCTCGGGGGCTACACCTTC.